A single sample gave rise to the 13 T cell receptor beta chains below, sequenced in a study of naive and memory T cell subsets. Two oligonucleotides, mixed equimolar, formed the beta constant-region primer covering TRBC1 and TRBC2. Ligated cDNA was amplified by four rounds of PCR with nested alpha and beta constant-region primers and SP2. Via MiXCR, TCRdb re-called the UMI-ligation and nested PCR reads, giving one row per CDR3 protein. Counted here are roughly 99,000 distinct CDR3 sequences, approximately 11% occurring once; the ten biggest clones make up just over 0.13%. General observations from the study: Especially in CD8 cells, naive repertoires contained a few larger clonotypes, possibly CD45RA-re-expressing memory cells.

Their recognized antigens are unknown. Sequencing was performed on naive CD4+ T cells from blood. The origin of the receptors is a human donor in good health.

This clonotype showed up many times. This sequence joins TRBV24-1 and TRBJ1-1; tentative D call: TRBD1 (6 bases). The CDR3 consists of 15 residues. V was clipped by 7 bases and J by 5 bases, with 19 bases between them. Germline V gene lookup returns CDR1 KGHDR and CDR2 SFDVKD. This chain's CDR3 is CATRSSGAAGTEAFF. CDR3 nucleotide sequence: TGTGCCACCAGAAGCTCAGGGGCGGCAGGGACTGAAGCTTTCTTT.

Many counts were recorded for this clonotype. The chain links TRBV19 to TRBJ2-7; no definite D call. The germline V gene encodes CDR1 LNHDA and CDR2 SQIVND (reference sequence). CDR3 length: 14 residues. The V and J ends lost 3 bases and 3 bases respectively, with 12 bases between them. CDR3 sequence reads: CASSIGPKIYEQYF. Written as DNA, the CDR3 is TGTGCCAGTAGTATCGGGCCTAAAATCTACGAGCAGTACTTC.

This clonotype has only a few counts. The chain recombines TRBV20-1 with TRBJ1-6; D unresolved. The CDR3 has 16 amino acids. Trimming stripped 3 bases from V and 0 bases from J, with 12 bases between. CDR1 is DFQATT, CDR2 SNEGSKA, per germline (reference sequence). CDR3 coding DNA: TGCAGTGCTAGTAAAGTTCAGAGCTCCTATAATTCACCCCTCCACTTT. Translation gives CSASKVQSSYNSPLHF.

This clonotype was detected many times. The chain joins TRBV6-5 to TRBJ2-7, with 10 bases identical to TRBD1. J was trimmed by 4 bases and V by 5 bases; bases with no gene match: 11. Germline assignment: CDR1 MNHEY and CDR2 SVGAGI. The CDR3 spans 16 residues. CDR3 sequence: CASSRDRGSSAYEQYF. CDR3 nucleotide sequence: TGTGCCAGCAGTCGGGACAGGGGTTCTTCGGCATACGAGCAGTACTTC.

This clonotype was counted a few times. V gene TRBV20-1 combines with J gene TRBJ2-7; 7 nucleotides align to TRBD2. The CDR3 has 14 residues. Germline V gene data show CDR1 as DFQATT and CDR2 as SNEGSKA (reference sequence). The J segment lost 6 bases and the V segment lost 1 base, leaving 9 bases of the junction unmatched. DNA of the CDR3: TGCAGTGCTAGAGTGGGAGGGCCGCGGAGCGAGCAGTACTTC. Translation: CSARVGGPRSEQYF.

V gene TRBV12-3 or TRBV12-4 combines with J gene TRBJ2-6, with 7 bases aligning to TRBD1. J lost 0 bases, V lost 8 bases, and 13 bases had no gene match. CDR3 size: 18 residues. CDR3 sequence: CASGSGTAKFSGANVLTF. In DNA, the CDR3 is TGTGCCAGCGGATCAGGGACAGCCAAGTTCTCTGGGGCCAACGTCCTGACTTTC.

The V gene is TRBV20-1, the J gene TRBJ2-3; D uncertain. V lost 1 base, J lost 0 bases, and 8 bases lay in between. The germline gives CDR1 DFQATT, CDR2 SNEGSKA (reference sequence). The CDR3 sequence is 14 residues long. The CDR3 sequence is CSARVGTSTDTQYF. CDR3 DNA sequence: TGCAGTGCTAGAGTAGGAACTAGCACAGATACGCAGTATTTT.

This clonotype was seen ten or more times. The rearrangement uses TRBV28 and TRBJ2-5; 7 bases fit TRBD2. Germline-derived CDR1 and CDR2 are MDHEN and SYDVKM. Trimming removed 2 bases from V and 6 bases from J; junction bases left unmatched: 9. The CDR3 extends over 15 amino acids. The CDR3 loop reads CASSLPAGNLQTQYF. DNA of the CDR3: TGTGCCAGCAGTTTACCAGCGGGGAACCTCCAGACCCAGTACTTC.

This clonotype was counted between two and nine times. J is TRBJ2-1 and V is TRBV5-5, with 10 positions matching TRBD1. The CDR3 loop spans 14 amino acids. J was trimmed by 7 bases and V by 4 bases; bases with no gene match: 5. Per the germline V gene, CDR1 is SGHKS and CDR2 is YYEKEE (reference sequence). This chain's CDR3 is CASSTTGGRNEQFF. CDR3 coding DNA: TGTGCCAGCAGCACGACAGGGGGCCGGAATGAGCAGTTCTTC.

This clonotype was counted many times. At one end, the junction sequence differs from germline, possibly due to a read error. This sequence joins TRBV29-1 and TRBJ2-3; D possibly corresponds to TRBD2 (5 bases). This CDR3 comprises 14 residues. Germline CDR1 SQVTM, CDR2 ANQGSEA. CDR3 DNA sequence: TGCACCGTTTCCCGGGAAGCTAGCACAGATACGCAGTATTTT. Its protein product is CTVSREASTDTQYF.

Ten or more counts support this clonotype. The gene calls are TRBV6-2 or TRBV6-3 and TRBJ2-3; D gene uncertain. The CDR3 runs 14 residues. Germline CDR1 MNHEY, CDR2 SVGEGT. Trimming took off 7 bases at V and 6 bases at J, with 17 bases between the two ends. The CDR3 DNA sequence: TGTGCCAGCACCAAAGTGGGATCGGGTGATACGCAGTATTTT. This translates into CASTKVGSGDTQYF.

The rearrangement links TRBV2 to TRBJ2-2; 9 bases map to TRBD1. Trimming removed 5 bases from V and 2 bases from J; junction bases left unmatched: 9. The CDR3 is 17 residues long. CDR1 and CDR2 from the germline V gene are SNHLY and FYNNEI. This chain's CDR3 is CASSSPYRGPNTGELFF. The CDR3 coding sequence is TGTGCCAGCAGTTCTCCCTACAGGGGGCCCAACACCGGGGAGCTGTTTTTT.

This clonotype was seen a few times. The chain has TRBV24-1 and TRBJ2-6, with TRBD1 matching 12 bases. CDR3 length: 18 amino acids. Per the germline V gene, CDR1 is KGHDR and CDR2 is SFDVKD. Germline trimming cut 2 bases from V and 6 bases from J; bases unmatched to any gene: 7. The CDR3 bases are TGTGCCACCAGTGATTCCGGGACAGGGGGCCGTTTGGCCAACGTCCTGACTTTC. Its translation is CATSDSGTGGRLANVLTF.